This T cell receptor (beta chain) was observed in a study of blood T cell repertoires in COVID-19. Turning to the study itself: Acute-phase and convalescent COVID-19 samples originated in the United States, Italy and Spain. PBMCs, B-cell-depleted T cells, or T cells provided the cDNA or gDNA that made up the material.

The assay was immunoSEQ multiplex PCR, and TCRdb's table has in-frame clones only and misses some. The sample has 250,000 to 350,000 clones, approximately 89% seen once. The CDR3 consists of 13 residues. V was pared by 2 bases and J by 2 bases, with 5 bases between. In germline, CDR1 is MNHEY, CDR2 SMNVEV (reference sequence). The rearrangement links TRBV27 to TRBJ2-3; D remains unclear. The TCR sequence derives from a woman between 50 and 59 years old who had recovered from COVID-19. Sequencing was done on a sample of peripheral blood. The CDR3 DNA reads TGTGCCAGCAGTTTAGGCCTCACAGATACGCAGTATTTT. This gives the protein CASSLGLTDTQYF.